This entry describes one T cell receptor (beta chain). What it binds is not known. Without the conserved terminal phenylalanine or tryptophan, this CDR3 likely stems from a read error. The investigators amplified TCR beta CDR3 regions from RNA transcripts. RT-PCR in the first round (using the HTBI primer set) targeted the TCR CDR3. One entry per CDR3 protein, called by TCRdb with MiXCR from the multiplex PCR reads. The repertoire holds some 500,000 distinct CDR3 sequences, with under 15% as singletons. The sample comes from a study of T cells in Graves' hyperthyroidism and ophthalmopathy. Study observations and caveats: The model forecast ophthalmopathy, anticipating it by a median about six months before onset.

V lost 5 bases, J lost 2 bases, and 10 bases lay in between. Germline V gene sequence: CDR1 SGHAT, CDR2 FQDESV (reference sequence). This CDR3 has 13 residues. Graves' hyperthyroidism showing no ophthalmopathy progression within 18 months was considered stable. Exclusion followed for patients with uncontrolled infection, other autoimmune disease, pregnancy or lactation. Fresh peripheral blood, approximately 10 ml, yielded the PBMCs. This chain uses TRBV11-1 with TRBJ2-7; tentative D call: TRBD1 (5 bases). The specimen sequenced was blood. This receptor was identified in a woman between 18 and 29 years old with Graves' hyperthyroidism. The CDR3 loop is CASSLQGAYEQYL. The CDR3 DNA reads TGTGCCAGCAGCCTACAAGGGGCCTACGAGCAGTACCTC.